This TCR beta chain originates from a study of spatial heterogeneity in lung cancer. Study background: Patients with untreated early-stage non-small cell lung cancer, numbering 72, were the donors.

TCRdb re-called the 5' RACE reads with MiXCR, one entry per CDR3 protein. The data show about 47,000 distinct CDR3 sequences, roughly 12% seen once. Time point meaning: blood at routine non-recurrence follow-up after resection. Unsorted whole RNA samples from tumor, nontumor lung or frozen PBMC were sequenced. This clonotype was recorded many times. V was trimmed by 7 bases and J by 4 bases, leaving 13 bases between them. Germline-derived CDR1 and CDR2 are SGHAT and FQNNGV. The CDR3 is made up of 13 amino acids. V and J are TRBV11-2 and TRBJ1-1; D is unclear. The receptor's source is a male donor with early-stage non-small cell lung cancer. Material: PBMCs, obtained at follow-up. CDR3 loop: CASKRGRGTEAFF. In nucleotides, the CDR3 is TGTGCCAGCAAACGGGGTCGCGGCACTGAAGCTTTCTTT.